This is a list of T cell receptor beta chains from one sample in a study of blood T cell repertoires in COVID-19. Sequenced by immunoSEQ multiplex PCR; TCRdb stores in-frame clones only, minus some. This table has approximately 170,000 clones, approximately 84% appearing once. What was sequenced was PBMCs or T cells enriched from blood (not recorded which). The receptors were gathered from a man aged 45-65 years who had recovered from COVID-19. The conserved cysteine and the conserved F or W are not part of the CDR3 here. The D gene is left open where the match is weak. Clone size appears in some rows only: once, few, many, or a class for an expanded clone.

clone size	V gene	D gene	CDR3 length	J gene	CDR3 protein
-	TRBV7-6	-	14	TRBJ1-4	ASSLQEARTNEKLF
-	TRBV5-5	TRBD1	13	TRBJ1-3	ASSSGQSSGNTIY
few	TRBV2	TRBD1	13	TRBJ2-2	ASTPDRGNTGELF
-	TRBV7-9	-	12	TRBJ2-7	ASSLVSSVNEQY
-	TRBV6-1	-	14	TRBJ1-1	ASSEGQGQWNTEAF
-	TRBV18	-	11	TRBJ2-2	ASSPTDAGELF
-	TRBV5-4	-	13	TRBJ2-2	ASSIWTVNTGELF
-	TRBV12-3/TRBV12-4	-	11	TRBJ1-1	ASTPTGHTEAF
few	TRBV30	-	9	TRBJ1-2	AWPRQYGYT
-	TRBV27	-	11	TRBJ1-6	ASSLGIYSPLH
-	TRBV5-6	-	12	TRBJ2-3	ASSWGLGPDTQY
-	TRBV25-1	TRBD1	13	TRBJ1-1	ASSADRGRFTEAF
-	TRBV7-3	TRBD2	14	TRBJ2-3	ASSPSSSGSTDTQY
-	TRBV19	-	12	TRBJ2-7	ASSIQGYSYEQY
-	TRBV4-3	TRBD1	13	TRBJ1-2	ASSQGRQGKGGYT
-	TRBV19	-	15	TRBJ1-5	ASKGNRVGDSNQPQH
-	TRBV7-2	-	11	TRBJ1-2	ASSLGENYGYT
-	TRBV27	-	10	TRBJ1-5	ASSLTGQPQH
-	TRBV4-1	TRBD1	14	TRBJ1-2	ASSTGTGGAWYGYT
-	TRBV19	-	15	TRBJ1-6	ASSMGGGPFYNSPLH
-	TRBV21-1	-	18	TRBJ1-5	ASSPPTPGQGGGRNQPQH
-	TRBV4-1	-	11	TRBJ2-7	ASSQEGAYEQY
-	TRBV19	-	11	TRBJ2-3	ASSPTRTDTQY
-	TRBV25-1	TRBD2	12	TRBJ2-3	ASSGAGGRSTQY
-	TRBV6-5	-	12	TRBJ1-1	ASSYVGINTEAF
-	TRBV7-3	-	14	TRBJ1-6	ASSLGAGRTNSPLH
few	TRBV5-1	TRBD2	12	TRBJ2-7	ASSLVGGVYEQY
-	TRBV6-6	TRBD1	11	TRBJ1-1	ASSYSWTGAAF
-	TRBV9	TRBD1	17	TRBJ1-2	ASSGRDRAMEGPNYGYT
-	TRBV6-1	-	17	TRBJ2-6	ASSEAPWALPSGANVLT
-	TRBV5-4	TRBD1	14	TRBJ1-1	ASSRGTGTANTEAF
-	TRBV19	-	11	TRBJ1-1	ASTLTENTEAF
-	TRBV27	-	15	TRBJ1-4	ASSSLGAGAANEKLF
-	TRBV15	-	13	TRBJ2-7	ATSSFQTDLYEQY
-	TRBV6-1	TRBD1	11	TRBJ2-3	ASSERRGDTQY
-	TRBV5-1	-	12	TRBJ2-3	ASSLGIGEDTQY
-	TRBV18	-	13	TRBJ1-2	ASSPQLEPNYGYT
-	TRBV29-1	-	13	TRBJ2-7	SVERSGLTSYEQY
-	TRBV13	-	12	TRBJ2-5	ASSLRTNQETQY
-	TRBV4-1	TRBD1	17	TRBJ2-5	ASSQENALFRDRQETQY
-	TRBV19	-	11	TRBJ2-5	ASSIGGFETQY
-	TRBV7-2	TRBD1	15	TRBJ1-3	ASSLLGTGFSGNTIY